This entry features one T cell receptor (beta chain) sequence. The sample belongs to a study of blood T cell dynamics during melanoma immunotherapy. The table came from immunoSEQ multiplex PCR; TCRdb's copy has only in-frame clones and leaves some out. The sample gives about 13,000 clones, roughly 89% of which show up once; around 3.5% is in the top ten. Time point defined: pre-treatment baseline. CDR3 size: 19 residues. Germline V gene data show CDR1 as LNHDA and CDR2 as SQIVND (reference sequence). The sample consisted of blood, taken from a patient treated with checkpoint blockade. The V call is TRBV19, the J call TRBJ2-5; the match to TRBD2 covers 7 bases. Gene TRBJ2-7 matches the end of the DNA better, so the J call may be wrong. The source of this sequence is a human donor with melanoma. The CDR3 coding sequence is TGTGCCAGTAGTATGGGATTTTTCGAACCTAGCGGACTACTCTACGAGCAGTACTTC. Translation: CASSMGFFEPSGLLYEQYF.